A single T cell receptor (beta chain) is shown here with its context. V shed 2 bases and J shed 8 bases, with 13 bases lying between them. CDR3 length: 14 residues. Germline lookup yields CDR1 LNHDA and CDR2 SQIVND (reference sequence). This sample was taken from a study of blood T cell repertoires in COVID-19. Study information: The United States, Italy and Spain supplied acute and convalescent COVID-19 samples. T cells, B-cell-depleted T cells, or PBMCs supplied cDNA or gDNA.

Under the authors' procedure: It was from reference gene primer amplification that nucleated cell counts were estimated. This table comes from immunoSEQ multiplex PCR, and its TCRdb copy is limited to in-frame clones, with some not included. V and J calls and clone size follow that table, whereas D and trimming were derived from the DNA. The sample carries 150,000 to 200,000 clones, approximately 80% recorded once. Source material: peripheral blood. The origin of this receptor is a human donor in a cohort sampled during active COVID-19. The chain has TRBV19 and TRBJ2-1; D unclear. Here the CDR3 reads CASSIYELRDEQFF. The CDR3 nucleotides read TGTGCCAGTAGTATATATGAGCTCCGTGATGAGCAGTTCTTC. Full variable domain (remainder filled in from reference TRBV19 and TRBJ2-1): DGGITQSPKYLFRKEGQNVTLSCEQNLNHDAMYWYRQDPGQGLRLIYYSQIVNDFQKGDIAEGYSVSREKKESFPLTVTSAQKNPTAFYLCASSIYELRDEQFFGPGTRLTVL.